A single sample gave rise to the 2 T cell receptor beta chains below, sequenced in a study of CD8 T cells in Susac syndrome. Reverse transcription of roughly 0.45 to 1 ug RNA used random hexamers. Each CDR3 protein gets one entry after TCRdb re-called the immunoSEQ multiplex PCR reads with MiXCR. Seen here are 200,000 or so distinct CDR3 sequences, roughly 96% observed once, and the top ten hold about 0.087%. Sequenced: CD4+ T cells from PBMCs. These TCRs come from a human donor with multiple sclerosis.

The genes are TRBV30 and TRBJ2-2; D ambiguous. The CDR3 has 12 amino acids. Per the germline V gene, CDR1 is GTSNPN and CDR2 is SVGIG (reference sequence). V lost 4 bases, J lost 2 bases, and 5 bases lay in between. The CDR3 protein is CAWTPNTGELFF. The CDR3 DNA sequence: TGTGCCTGGACCCCAAACACCGGGGAGCTGTTTTTT.

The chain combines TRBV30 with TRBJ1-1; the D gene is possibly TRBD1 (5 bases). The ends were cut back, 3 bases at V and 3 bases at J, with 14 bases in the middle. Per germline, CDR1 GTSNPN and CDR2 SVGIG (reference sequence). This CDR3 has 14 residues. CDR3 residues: CAWSQGQGYTEAFF. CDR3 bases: TGTGCCTGGAGCCAAGGGCAGGGATACACTGAAGCTTTCTTT.